The source of this T cell receptor beta chain is a study of blood T cells in healthy people across ages. Notes on the study in general: Relative to aged donors, long-lived donors carried more naive CD4+ cells and displayed higher diversity.

The germline CDR1 and CDR2 sequences are MNHEY and SMNVEV (reference sequence). Between the trimmed V and J ends, which lost 6 bases and 7 bases, there was a span of 15 bases. CDR3 length: 14 amino acids. For the second PCR, which ran for about 7 to 11 cycles, a sample-barcoded 5' primer and a J-beta primer mix were used. MiXCR, run by TCRdb on the 5' RACE reads, gives a single entry per CDR3 protein. The sample lists more than 900,000 distinct CDR3 sequences, less than 25% occurring once. On this clonotype: As yet, its antigen is unknown.

This same sample was also taken into another study, of T cells of mothers and their children. That investigation notes: For unrelated pairs as for related ones, thymic selection shapes TCR recombination output similarly. The overlap seen between related mothers and children slightly exceeded that of unrelated pairs, though not significantly.

Sequencing input: blood. This sequence originates from a girl aged 2 to 10 in good health. The J gene is TRBJ1-4, the V gene TRBV27, with D tentatively TRBD1 (6 bases). The CDR3 DNA reads TGTGCCAGCAGGGGAGGGGGGTTGGGTGAAAAACTGTTTTTT. This sequence encodes CASRGGGLGEKLFF.